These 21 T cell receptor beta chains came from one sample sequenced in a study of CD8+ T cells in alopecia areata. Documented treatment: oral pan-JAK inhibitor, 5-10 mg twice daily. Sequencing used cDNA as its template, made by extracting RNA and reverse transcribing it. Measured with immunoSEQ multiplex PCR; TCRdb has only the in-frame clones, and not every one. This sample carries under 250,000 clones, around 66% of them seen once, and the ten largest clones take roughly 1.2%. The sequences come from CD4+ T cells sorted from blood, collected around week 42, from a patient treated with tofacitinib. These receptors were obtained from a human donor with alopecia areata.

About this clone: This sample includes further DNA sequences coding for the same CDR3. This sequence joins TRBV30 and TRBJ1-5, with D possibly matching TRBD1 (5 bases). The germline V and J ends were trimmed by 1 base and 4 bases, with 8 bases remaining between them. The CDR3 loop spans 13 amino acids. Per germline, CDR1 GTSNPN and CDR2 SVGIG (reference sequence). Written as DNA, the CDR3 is TGTGCCTGGAGTGGAGGGGCGAATCAGCCCCAGCATTTT. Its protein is CAWSGGANQPQHF.

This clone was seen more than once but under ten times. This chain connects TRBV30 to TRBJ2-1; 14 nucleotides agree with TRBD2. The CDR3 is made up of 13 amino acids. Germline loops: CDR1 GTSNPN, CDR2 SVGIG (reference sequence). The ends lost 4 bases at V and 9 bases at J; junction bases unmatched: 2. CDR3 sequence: CAWTGTSGSEQFF. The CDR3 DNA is TGTGCCTGGACGGGGACTAGCGGGAGTGAGCAGTTCTTC. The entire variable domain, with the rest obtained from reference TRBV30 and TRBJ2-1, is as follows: SQTIHQWPATLVQPVGSPLSLECTVEGTSNPNLYWYRQAAGRGLQLLFYSVGIGQISSEVPQNLSASRPQDRQFILSSKKLLLSDSGFYLCAWTGTSGSEQFFGPGTRLTVL.

The CDR3 region is CASSWTGGGEGYTF. Here the CDR3 DNA reads TGTGCCAGCAGTTGGACAGGGGGCGGTGAGGGCTACACCTTC. The chain employs TRBV6-5 and TRBJ1-2, with 11 nucleotides matching TRBD1. Trimming removed 4 bases from V and 8 bases from J; junction bases left unmatched: 6. The V gene's germline CDR1 is MNHEY and CDR2 SVGAGI. CDR3 length: 14 amino acids.

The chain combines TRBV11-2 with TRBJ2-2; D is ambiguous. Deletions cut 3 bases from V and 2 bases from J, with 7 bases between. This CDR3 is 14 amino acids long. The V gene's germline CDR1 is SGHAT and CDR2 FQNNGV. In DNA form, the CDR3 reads TGTGCCAGCAGCTTCACACCTAACACCGGGGAGCTGTTTTTT. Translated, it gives CASSFTPNTGELFF.

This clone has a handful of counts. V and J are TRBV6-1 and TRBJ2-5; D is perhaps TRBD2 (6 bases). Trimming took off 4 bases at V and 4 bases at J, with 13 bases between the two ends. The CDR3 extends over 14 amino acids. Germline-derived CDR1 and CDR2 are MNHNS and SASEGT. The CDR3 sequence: CASSGQGGGETQYF. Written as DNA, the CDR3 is TGTGCCAGCAGTGGTCAGGGAGGCGGAGAGACCCAGTACTTC.

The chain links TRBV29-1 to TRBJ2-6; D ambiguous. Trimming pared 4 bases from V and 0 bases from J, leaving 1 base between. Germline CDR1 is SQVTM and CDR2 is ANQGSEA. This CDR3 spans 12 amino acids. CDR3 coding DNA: TGCAGCGTTGTCTCTGGGGCCAACGTCCTGACTTTC. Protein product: CSVVSGANVLTF.

The CDR3 DNA is TGTGCCAGCAGCTTAGTGGGGGCGCGGACTGAAGCTTTCTTT. It codes for CASSLVGARTEAFF. The rearrangement uses TRBV7-2 and TRBJ1-1; possible D gene TRBD1, 6 bases. V lost 1 base, J lost 5 bases, and 11 bases lay in between. Per the germline V gene, CDR1 is SGHTA and CDR2 is FQGNSA. This CDR3 is 14 amino acids long.

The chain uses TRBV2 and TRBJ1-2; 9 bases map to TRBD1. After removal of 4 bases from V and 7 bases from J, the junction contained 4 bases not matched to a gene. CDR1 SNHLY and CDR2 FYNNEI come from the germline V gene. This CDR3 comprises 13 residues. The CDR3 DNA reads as TGTGCCAGCAGTGGGGGACAGGGTCGTGGCTACACCTTC. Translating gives CASSGGQGRGYTF.

The CDR3 DNA reads as TGTGCCAGCAGCCCCCCCCGGGAGCTTTTGGACACCGGGGAGCTGTTTTTT. This gives the protein CASSPPRELLDTGELFF. V gene TRBV7-9 combines with J gene TRBJ2-2, with a tentative D call TRBD2 (6 bases). The CDR3 contains 17 residues. CDR1 is SEHNR, CDR2 FQNEAQ, per germline (reference sequence). V was cut by 5 bases and J by 3 bases, with 19 bases left in between.

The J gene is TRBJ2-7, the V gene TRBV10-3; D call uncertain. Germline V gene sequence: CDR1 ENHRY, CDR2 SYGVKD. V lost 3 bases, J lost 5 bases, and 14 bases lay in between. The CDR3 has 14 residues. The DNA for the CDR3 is TGTGCCATCAGTGAAGGTCTGTTTCCCCACGAGCAGTACTTC. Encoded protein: CAISEGLFPHEQYF.

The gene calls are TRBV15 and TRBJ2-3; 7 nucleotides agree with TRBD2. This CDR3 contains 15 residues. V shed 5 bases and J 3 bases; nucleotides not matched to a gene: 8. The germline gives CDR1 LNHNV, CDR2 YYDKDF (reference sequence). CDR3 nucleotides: TGTGCCACCAGCTCTCAGCGGGGCCATACAGATACGCAGTATTTT. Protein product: CATSSQRGHTDTQYF. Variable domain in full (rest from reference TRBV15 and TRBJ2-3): DAMVIQNPRYQVTQFGKPVTLSCSQTLNHNVMYWYQQKSSQAPKLLFHYYDKDFNNEADTPDNFQSRRPNTSFCFLDIRSPGLGDTAMYLCATSSQRGHTDTQYFGPGTRLTVL.

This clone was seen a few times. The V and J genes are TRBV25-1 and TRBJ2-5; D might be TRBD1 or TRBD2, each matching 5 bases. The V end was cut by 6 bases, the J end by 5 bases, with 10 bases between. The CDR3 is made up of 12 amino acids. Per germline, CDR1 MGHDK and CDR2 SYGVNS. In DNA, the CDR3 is TGTGCCAGCAGAACCGAGGGGGAGACCCAGTACTTC. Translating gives CASRTEGETQYF.

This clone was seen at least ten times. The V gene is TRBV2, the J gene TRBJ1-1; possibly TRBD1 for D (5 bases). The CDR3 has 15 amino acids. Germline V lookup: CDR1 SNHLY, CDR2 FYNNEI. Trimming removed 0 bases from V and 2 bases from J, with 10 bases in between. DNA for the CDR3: TGTGCCAGCAGTGAAGCGCGGGGGGAAAACACTGAAGCTTTCTTT. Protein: CASSEARGENTEAFF.

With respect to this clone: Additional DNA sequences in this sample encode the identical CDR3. In DNA, the CDR3 is TGTGCCAGCAGTGAACGGGGGGCCGCAGATACGCAGTATTTT. As protein: CASSERGAADTQYF. The genes are TRBV6-1 and TRBJ2-3, with D possibly being TRBD2 (7 bases). Per germline, CDR1 MNHNS and CDR2 SASEGT. The CDR3 is 14 amino acids. V was pared by 2 bases and J by 4 bases, with 10 bases between.

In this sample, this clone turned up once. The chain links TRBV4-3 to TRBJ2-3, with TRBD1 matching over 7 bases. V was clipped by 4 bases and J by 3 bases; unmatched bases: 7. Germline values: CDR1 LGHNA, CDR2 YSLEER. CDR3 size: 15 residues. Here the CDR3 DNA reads TGCGCCAGCAGCCCTACAGGGGAAGCGACAGATACGCAGTATTTT. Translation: CASSPTGEATDTQYF.

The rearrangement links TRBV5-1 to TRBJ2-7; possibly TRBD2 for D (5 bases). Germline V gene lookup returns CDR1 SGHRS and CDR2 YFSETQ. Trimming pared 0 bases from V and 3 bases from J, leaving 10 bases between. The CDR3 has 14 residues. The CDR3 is CASSLGRGYYEQYF. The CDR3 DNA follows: TGCGCCAGCAGCTTGGGTCGGGGATACTACGAGCAGTACTTC.

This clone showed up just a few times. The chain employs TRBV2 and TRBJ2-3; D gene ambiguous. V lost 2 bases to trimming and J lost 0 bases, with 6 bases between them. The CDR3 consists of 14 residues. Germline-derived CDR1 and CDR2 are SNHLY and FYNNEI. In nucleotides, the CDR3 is TGTGCCAGCAGTGAATCGTGGAGCACAGATACGCAGTATTTT. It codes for CASSESWSTDTQYF.

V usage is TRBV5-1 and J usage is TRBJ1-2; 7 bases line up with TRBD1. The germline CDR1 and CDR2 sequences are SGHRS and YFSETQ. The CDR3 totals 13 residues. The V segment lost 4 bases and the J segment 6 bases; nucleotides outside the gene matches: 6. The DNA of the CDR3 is TGCGCCAGCAGCCTCGACAGGGATGATGGCTACACCTTC. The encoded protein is CASSLDRDDGYTF.

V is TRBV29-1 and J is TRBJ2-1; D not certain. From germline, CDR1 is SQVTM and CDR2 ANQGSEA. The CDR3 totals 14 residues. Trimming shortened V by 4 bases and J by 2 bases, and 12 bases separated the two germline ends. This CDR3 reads CSVAPRVPYNEQFF. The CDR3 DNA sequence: TGCAGCGTTGCCCCAAGGGTCCCCTACAATGAGCAGTTCTTC.

CDR3 region: CASSLEGSRGHEQFF. The CDR3 region has the DNA TGTGCCAGCAGCTTAGAGGGGTCAAGGGGTCATGAGCAGTTCTTC. The chain couples TRBV7-2 to TRBJ2-1; possible D gene TRBD1, 5 bases. V gave up 1 base and J gave up 8 bases, with 15 bases separating them. The CDR3 contains 15 residues. The germline gives CDR1 SGHTA, CDR2 FQGNSA.

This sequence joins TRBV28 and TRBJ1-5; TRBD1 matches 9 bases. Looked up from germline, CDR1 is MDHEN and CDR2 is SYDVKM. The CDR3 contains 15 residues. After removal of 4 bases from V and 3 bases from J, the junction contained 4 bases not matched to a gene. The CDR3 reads CASSWTGASNQPQHF. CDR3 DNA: TGTGCCAGCAGTTGGACAGGGGCCTCCAATCAGCCCCAGCATTTT.